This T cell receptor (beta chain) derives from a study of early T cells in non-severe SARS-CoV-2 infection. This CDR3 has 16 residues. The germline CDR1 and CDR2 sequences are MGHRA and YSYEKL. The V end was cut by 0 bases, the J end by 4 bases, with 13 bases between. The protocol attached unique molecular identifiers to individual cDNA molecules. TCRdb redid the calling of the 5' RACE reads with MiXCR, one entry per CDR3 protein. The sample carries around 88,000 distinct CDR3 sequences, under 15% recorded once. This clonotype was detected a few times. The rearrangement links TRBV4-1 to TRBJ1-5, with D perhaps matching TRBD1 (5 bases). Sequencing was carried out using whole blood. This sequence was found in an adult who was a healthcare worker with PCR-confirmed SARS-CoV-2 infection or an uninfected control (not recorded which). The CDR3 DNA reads TGCGCCAGCAGCCAAGATAGGGTGGCAGGGAATCAGCCCCAGCATTTT. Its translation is CASSQDRVAGNQPQHF.